The 31 T cell receptor beta chains presented below share a single source sample, sequenced in a study of identical twins (TCRdb year 2016). Library preparation used 5' RACE. Sequencing took place on an Illumina HiSeq 2000. TCRdb reanalyzed the raw reads on its own, using fastp at Q25 for trimming and MiXCR for clone calling, and kept in-frame beta chains. Every entry covers one CDR3 protein and lists the most common genes and DNA from its rows. Present in this sample are about 470,000 distinct CDR3 sequences, roughly a quarter of which were seen just once. About 3% of the sample rests with the top ten. This sample also belongs to another study, concerning T cells expressing NK-cell markers.

Sequences were obtained from CD4+ T cells sorted from blood. The receptors shown here come from a woman younger than 35 in good health.

A few counts support this clonotype. The chain combines TRBV5-1 with TRBJ2-6; D is undetermined. Trimming left V 7 bases short and J 0 bases short, with 5 bases between. The V gene's germline CDR1 is SGHRS and CDR2 YFSETQ. The CDR3 extends over 13 amino acids. This CDR3 is CASFNSGANVLTF. The CDR3 DNA follows: TGCGCCAGCTTCAACTCTGGGGCCAACGTCCTGACTTTC.

The rearrangement links TRBV14 to TRBJ1-1, with D uncertain. The CDR3 loop spans 13 amino acids. Looked up from germline, CDR1 is SGHDN and CDR2 is FVKESK. V was trimmed by 1 base and J by 10 bases, leaving 13 bases between them. The CDR3 is CASSQGRRGGAFF. The DNA of the CDR3 is TGTGCCAGCAGCCAAGGCCGGAGAGGCGGAGCTTTCTTT.

V and J are TRBV20-1 and TRBJ2-3; D is uncertain. This CDR3 has 12 amino acids. Germline V gives CDR1 DFQATT, CDR2 SNEGSKA (reference sequence). V was shortened by 1 base and J by 4 bases, with 6 bases between the two germline ends. CDR3 nucleotides: TGCAGTGCTAGAGGCCCGGCAGATACGCAGTATTTT. This gives the protein CSARGPADTQYF.

This chain links TRBV20-1 with TRBJ2-3, with D unclear. Germline lookup yields CDR1 DFQATT and CDR2 SNEGSKA (reference sequence). The CDR3 runs to 13 residues. V shed 6 bases and J shed 5 bases, with 15 bases lying between them. The CDR3 sequence is CSARAPLGDTQYF. Written as DNA, the CDR3 is TGCAGTGCCCGGGCCCCACTGGGAGATACGCAGTATTTT.

The CDR3 loop reads CSAGWRLRDTEAFF. In nucleotides, the CDR3 is TGCAGCGCCGGATGGAGGCTCCGGGACACTGAAGCTTTCTTT. The J gene is TRBJ1-1, the V gene TRBV29-1; D is ambiguous. CDR3 size: 14 residues. The V gene's germline CDR1 is SQVTM and CDR2 ANQGSEA. V lost 7 bases and J 3 bases, leaving 18 bases between the germline ends. Variable domain in full (rest from reference TRBV29-1 and TRBJ1-1): SAVISQKPSRDICQRGTSLTIQCQVDSQVTMMFWYRQQPGQSLTLIATANQGSEATYESGFVIDKFPISRPNLTFSTLTVSNMSPEDSSIYLCSAGWRLRDTEAFFGQGTRLTVV.

The DNA of the CDR3 is TGTGCCATAAGGGGCGGGAGCTCCTACAATGAGCAGTTCTTC. Translation gives CAIRGGSSYNEQFF. The chain carries TRBV12-3 or TRBV12-4 and TRBJ2-1, with 7 bases identical to TRBD2. The CDR3 sequence is 14 residues long. V was pared by 10 bases and J by 0 bases, with 6 bases of the junction left unmatched.

This clonotype was seen at least ten times. J is TRBJ2-5 and V is TRBV12-3 or TRBV12-4; tentatively, D is TRBD1 (6 bases). V was cut by 4 bases and J by 5 bases, with 14 bases left in between. The CDR3 loop spans 14 amino acids. As DNA, the CDR3 is TGTGCCAGCAGTTCCAGACAGGTTTTGGAGACCCAGTACTTC. Translation gives CASSSRQVLETQYF.

V usage is TRBV20-1 and J usage is TRBJ2-7, with 8 positions matching TRBD1. In germline, CDR1 is DFQATT, CDR2 SNEGSKA (reference sequence). Unmatched junction bases numbered 8, after V lost 4 bases and J lost 3 bases. This CDR3 has 14 residues. The CDR3 loop reads CSAMETGVNYEQYF. CDR3 nucleotides: TGCAGTGCTATGGAGACAGGGGTGAACTACGAGCAGTACTTC.

The table lists this clonotype with a few counts. This chain uses TRBV11-2 with TRBJ2-5; D possibly corresponds to TRBD1 (5 bases). The germline V gene encodes CDR1 SGHAT and CDR2 FQNNGV. The germline V and J ends were trimmed by 5 bases and 2 bases, with 15 bases remaining between them. CDR3 size: 15 residues. In DNA form, the CDR3 reads TGTGCCAGCAGCCCACAGGCGACCCAACAAGAGACCCAGTACTTC. It is translated as CASSPQATQQETQYF.

The chain combines TRBV4-3 with TRBJ2-1, with D unresolved. Trimming cost V 0 bases and J 6 bases, with 9 bases left between them. The CDR3 extends over 14 amino acids. Germline V CDR1 and CDR2: LGHNA, YSLEER. CDR3 sequence: CASSQENLSNEQFF. The CDR3 coding sequence is TGCGCCAGCAGCCAAGAGAATCTTAGCAATGAGCAGTTCTTC.

This chain links TRBV20-1 with TRBJ1-4; possibly TRBD1 for D (5 bases). Germline CDR1 DFQATT, CDR2 SNEGSKA (reference sequence). There are 15 residues in the CDR3. V was cut by 3 bases and J by 0 bases, with 11 bases left in between. The CDR3 DNA follows: TGCAGTGCTAGGGTCCCGGGGGCAACTAATGAAAAACTGTTTTTT. Amino acids: CSARVPGATNEKLFF.

This clonotype was counted ten times or more. CDR3 DNA: TGTGCCAGCGTCGTCGGGACCAATGAGCAGTTCTTC. Translating it yields CASVVGTNEQFF. The chain recombines TRBV2 with TRBJ2-1; D may be TRBD1 or TRBD2 (5 bases each). The CDR3 sequence is 12 residues long. Looked up from germline, CDR1 is SNHLY and CDR2 is FYNNEI. The germline V and J ends were trimmed by 8 bases and 6 bases, with 11 bases remaining between them.

This clonotype occurred once. This chain connects TRBV28 to TRBJ2-5, with D possibly matching TRBD2 (5 bases). Germline lookup yields CDR1 MDHEN and CDR2 SYDVKM. Trimming left V 6 bases short and J 4 bases short, with 18 bases between. The CDR3 contains 15 residues. CDR3 bases: TGTGCCAGCAGGATGGGTAGTGTTGGAGGAGAGACCCAGTACTTC. This codes for CASRMGSVGGETQYF.

The rearrangement links TRBV29-1 to TRBJ1-1; no definite D call. This CDR3 contains 18 residues. V shed 3 bases and J shed 4 bases, with 27 bases lying between them. CDR1 is SQVTM and CDR2 is ANQGSEA in the germline V gene. The CDR3 DNA is TGCAGCGTTGATAATTCCGGTCGTCCCGGCTCTACGGGCACTGAAGCTTTCTTT. This codes for CSVDNSGRPGSTGTEAFF.

The chain joins TRBV7-9 to TRBJ2-7; 9 bases agree with TRBD2. Trimming cost V 3 bases and J 4 bases; bases outside gene matches: 7. Per germline, CDR1 SEHNR and CDR2 FQNEAQ (reference sequence). The CDR3 is made up of 15 amino acids. CDR3 sequence reads: CASSFPSGITYEQYF. DNA for the CDR3: TGTGCCAGCAGCTTCCCTAGCGGGATCACGTACGAGCAGTACTTC.

This clonotype was counted only a few times. The V call is TRBV6-1, the J call TRBJ2-1, with 9 bases aligning to TRBD1. V gave up 6 bases and J gave up 6 bases; unmatched junction bases: 6. This CDR3 spans 14 amino acids. The V gene's germline CDR1 is MNHNS and CDR2 SASEGT. Here the CDR3 reads CASSAGTGLNEQFF. CDR3 nucleotide sequence: TGTGCCAGCAGCGCCGGGACAGGGCTCAATGAGCAGTTCTTC.

This chain links TRBV7-9 with TRBJ2-1; TRBD2 matches 9 bases. Germline V gene data show CDR1 as SEHNR and CDR2 as FQNEAQ (reference sequence). This CDR3 is built from 17 residues. The junction had 9 bases not matched to a gene; V was cut back by 5 bases and J by 1 base. The CDR3 DNA reads as TGTGCCAGCAGCGCCCGTAGCGGGAGTAATTCCTACAATGAGCAGTTCTTC. Protein: CASSARSGSNSYNEQFF. Variable domain in full (rest from reference TRBV7-9 and TRBJ2-1): DTGVSQNPRHKITKRGQNVTFRCDPISEHNRLYWYRQTLGQGPEFLTYFQNEAQLEKSRLLSDRFSAERPKGSFSTLEIQRTEQGDSAMYLCASSARSGSNSYNEQFFGPGTRLTVL.

The J gene is TRBJ2-1, the V gene TRBV20-1; 11 bases line up with TRBD2. Germline V gene sequence: CDR1 DFQATT, CDR2 SNEGSKA (reference sequence). V lost 5 bases and J lost 5; bases outside the gene matches: 5. The CDR3 sequence is 14 residues long. CDR3 loop: CSASTSGVNNEQFF. The CDR3, as DNA: TGCAGTGCTTCGACTAGCGGGGTCAACAATGAGCAGTTCTTC.

This clonotype was counted many times. This rearrangement joins TRBV12-3 or TRBV12-4 to TRBJ2-1; D is undetermined. The CDR3 consists of 13 residues. V gave up 8 bases and J gave up 1 base, with 9 bases separating them. The CDR3 DNA reads TGTGCCAGCGGGCCCTCATCCTACAATGAGCAGTTCTTC. It yields the protein CASGPSSYNEQFF.

In its sample, this clonotype was seen once. The rearrangement uses TRBV2 and TRBJ1-2, with D unresolved. The CDR3 consists of 15 residues. CDR1 and CDR2 (germline): SNHLY, FYNNEI. V shed 3 bases and J shed 4 bases, with 15 bases lying between them. The CDR3 sequence: CASSELRRPSYGYTF. In nucleotides, the CDR3 is TGTGCCAGCAGTGAGTTGAGGCGGCCTTCCTATGGCTACACCTTC. Looking up the rest from reference TRBV2 and TRBJ1-2 gives the full variable domain: EPEVTQTPSHQVTQMGQEVILRCVPISNHLYFYWYRQILGQKVEFLVSFYNNEISEKSEIFDDQFSVERPDGSNFTLKIRSTKLEDSAMYFCASSELRRPSYGYTFGSGTRLTVV.

The chain joins TRBV9 to TRBJ1-1; D gene uncertain. Germline CDR1 is SGDLS and CDR2 is YYNGEE. The V end lost 3 bases, the J end lost 5 bases, and 14 bases lay between the germline ends. There are 14 residues in the CDR3. The CDR3 DNA follows: TGTGCCAGCAGCGAGGATCCGGGAGGTACTGAAGCTTTCTTT. Translated, it gives CASSEDPGGTEAFF.

V gene TRBV20-1 combines with J gene TRBJ1-2; D gene ambiguous. Germline loops: CDR1 DFQATT, CDR2 SNEGSKA (reference sequence). Trimming removed 5 bases from V and 5 bases from J, with 12 bases in between. The CDR3 contains 12 residues. The DNA of the CDR3 is TGCAGTGCTCTCGACGGTTTATATGGCTACACCTTC. Amino acids: CSALDGLYGYTF.

The table lists this clonotype with a few counts. The chain is built from TRBV5-1 and TRBJ2-4; 9 nucleotides line up with TRBD1. Germline CDR1 is SGHRS and CDR2 is YFSETQ. The CDR3 has 15 residues. The J segment lost 7 bases and the V segment lost 6 bases, leaving 11 bases of the junction unmatched. This CDR3 reads CASTEGAGTGNIQYF. In DNA, the CDR3 is TGCGCCAGCACCGAGGGGGCAGGGACAGGGAACATTCAGTACTTC. The entire variable domain, with the rest obtained from reference TRBV5-1 and TRBJ2-4, is as follows: KAGVTQTPRYLIKTRGQQVTLSCSPISGHRSVSWYQQTPGQGLQFLFEYFSETQRNKGNFPGRFSGRQFSNSRSEMNVSTLELGDSALYLCASTEGAGTGNIQYFGAGTRLSVL.

V and J are TRBV20-1 and TRBJ2-2, with 10 bases that match TRBD1. Germline trimming cut 5 bases from V and 6 bases from J; bases unmatched to any gene: 3. The CDR3 has 13 residues. CDR1 is DFQATT, CDR2 SNEGSKA, per germline (reference sequence). This CDR3 reads CSAPGQGPGELFF. The CDR3 nucleotides read TGCAGTGCTCCGGGACAGGGGCCCGGGGAGCTGTTTTTT.

V gene TRBV4-2 combines with J gene TRBJ2-2; unclear D gene. The CDR3 contains 16 residues. Deletions cut 0 bases from V and 8 bases from J, with 16 bases between. Germline V gene data show CDR1 as LGHNA and CDR2 as YNFKEQ. The CDR3, as DNA: TGTGCCAGCAGCCAAGATCCGAGCCTAACGTCAGGGGAGCTGTTTTTT. It codes for CASSQDPSLTSGELFF.

This clonotype was detected a few times. V is TRBV2 and J is TRBJ2-5, with 8 bases lining up with TRBD2. Germline lookup yields CDR1 SNHLY and CDR2 FYNNEI. The CDR3 sequence is 14 residues long. Trimming at V came to 6 bases and at J to 1 base, leaving 4 bases not matched to a gene. CDR3 region: CASRPTSVQETQYF. For the CDR3, the DNA is TGTGCCAGCAGGCCGACTAGCGTCCAAGAGACCCAGTACTTC.

The chain carries TRBV29-1 and TRBJ2-1; a weak D match, TRBD1 (5 bases). Per germline, CDR1 SQVTM and CDR2 ANQGSEA. The CDR3 is 15 residues long. Trimming took 8 bases from V and 5 from J, leaving 22 bases between them. In DNA, the CDR3 is TGCAGCTTCCCGGACCGCTACAGGCGAAACAATGAGCAGTTCTTC. This encodes CSFPDRYRRNNEQFF.

This clonotype appeared a few times. This sequence joins TRBV20-1 and TRBJ2-7, with D perhaps being TRBD1 or TRBD2 (5 bases each). This CDR3 is 17 amino acids long. Trimming removed 5 bases from V and 2 bases from J, with 25 bases in between. Germline assignment: CDR1 DFQATT and CDR2 SNEGSKA (reference sequence). The CDR3, as DNA: TGCAGTGCTCCCGTCACCCGGGACGCCATGGCCCCCTACGAGCAGTACTTC. The encoded protein is CSAPVTRDAMAPYEQYF.

This chain connects TRBV10-3 to TRBJ2-1; D possibly matches TRBD1 or TRBD2 (5 bases each). There are 13 residues in the CDR3. Trimming removed 6 bases at V and 15 bases at J, with 21 bases between. CDR1 and CDR2 from the germline V gene are ENHRY and SYGVKD. CDR3 region: CAISGPGGGAGFF. The CDR3 DNA follows: TGTGCCATCAGCGGGCCCGGAGGTGGGGCCGGGTTCTTC.

The table lists this clonotype with many counts. The chain joins TRBV7-9 to TRBJ2-1, with no clear D. Germline V lookup: CDR1 SEHNR, CDR2 FQNEAQ (reference sequence). Deletions cut 1 base from V and 7 bases from J, with 5 bases between. The CDR3 runs 12 residues. The DNA of the CDR3 is TGTGCCAGCAGCTTAGTTGAGAATGAGCAGTTCTTC. Translated: CASSLVENEQFF.

This chain uses TRBV2 with TRBJ2-7; TRBD1 might be the D (5 bases). Deletions cut 6 bases from V and 4 bases from J, with 13 bases between. Per germline, CDR1 SNHLY and CDR2 FYNNEI. There are 13 residues in the CDR3. CDR3 amino acids: CASRDNVWYEQYF. The CDR3 DNA sequence: TGTGCCAGCAGGGACAACGTATGGTACGAGCAGTACTTC.